This T cell receptor beta chain appears in the sequencing data of a study of blood T cells in healthy people across ages (dated by TCRdb to between 2015 and 2016). For context, the study as a whole: In model experiments, template switching captured about one uniquely barcoded TCR beta cDNA molecule for every two T cells. To avoid experimental bias, donors of different ages were spread randomly across the sequencing lanes. To track age-related changes in TCR beta repertoire diversity, the study relied on deep sequencing normalized with unique cDNA molecular identifiers. For two donors (one aged 18 to 29 and one aged 80 or older), the study analyzed two additional independent replicas of 1 million unique cDNA reads from the same blood draw. The donors were split into four age groups: young (average 16 years), middle-aged (more than 35), aged (more than 60) and long-lived (over 75). Study-wide findings and limitations: Compared with the aged group, the long-lived group had more naive CD4+ T cells, fewer expanded clones and increased TCR diversity, suggesting age selection. Total diversity estimates from one million sequenced T cells were considered lower bounds and underestimates. Because the CMV infection status of the donors was unknown, age-related changes in expanded clonotypes may potentially have been confounded. Conclusive comparison of naive and antigen-experienced compartments was prevented by the profiling of bulk unsorted PBMCs. Observed TCR beta diversity per million T cells fell roughly linearly with age, and a significant reduction was already apparent by age roughly 40. A strong correlation was found between observed TCR beta diversity and the percentage of naive T cells measured by flow cytometry.

Systemically healthy Caucasian individuals from Russia, 35 to 40 in total and aged roughly 6 to 90 years, were included as donors. Roughly 11 milliliters of peripheral blood were drawn from each donor into EDTA-treated Vacutainer tubes. PBMCs were isolated by Ficoll-Paque density-gradient centrifugation, with at least 6 million obtained per sample. Total RNA, at least 5 micrograms per sample, was extracted from PBMCs with Trizol reagent. For every donor, flow cytometry on a PBMC aliquot measured the percentage of naive CD45RAhigh/CD27high T cells. Preparation of the library involved 5' RACE. TCRdb names Illumina HiSeq 2500 as the instrument used. A second PCR of about 7 to 12 cycles was performed with a sample-barcoded 5' primer and a J-beta primer mix. A unique molecular identifier was introduced onto each TCR beta cDNA molecule by a template-switch 5' adaptor carrying 12 random nucleotides. Each sample yielded at least 3 million CDR3-containing paired-end reads. All of the RNA was converted into first-strand cDNA using the Mint cDNA synthesis kit, with a TRBC-specific oligonucleotide serving as the primer. After uracil-DNA glycosylase treatment, a first 18-cycle PCR used universal primers M1SS and BC2_uni_R on all cDNA. In the paper's pipeline: Each sample was normalized by randomly selecting 1 million high-quality reads, each carrying a distinct molecular identifier. Reads with shared molecular identifiers were discarded instead of being binned into consensus sequences. MiTCR, with a Q25 quality threshold and the strictest error-elimination algorithm, was used for CDR3 identification, clonotype clustering and error correction. A nonparametric unseen species model with Euler transformation was used to estimate lower-bound total TCR beta diversity. Clones were called with MiXCR by TCRdb after fastp trimmed the public reads at Q25, and only in-frame beta chains were retained. Rows are combined by CDR3 protein, so each entry shows the most common genes and DNA. The V and J calls follow TCRdb's processing rather than the paper's. The sample has approximately 790,000 distinct CDR3 sequences on record, around 62% of them singletons. Roughly 25% of the sample rests with the top ten.

Regarding this clonotype: Its binding antigen is unknown. No much larger clone is present one base from it, and per-base qualities are unavailable.

CDR1 and CDR2, per the germline V gene, are SQVTM and ANQGSEA. Cut back by 6 bases and 9 bases, the V and J ends lie 17 bases apart. There are 12 amino acids in the CDR3, from cysteine to phenylalanine inclusive. Just CDR3 DNA is preserved here, 36 bases in frame from base 1. Here the chain combines TRBV29-1 and TRBJ2-5, with a tentative D call of TRBD1 or TRBD2, each matching 5 bases. The sequencing sample was made of blood. This clonotype was obtained from a man aged 25 to 40 in good health. The nucleotide sequence is TGCAGCGTAATGGACCCACTAGGGGCCCAGTACTTC. It codes for CSVMDPLGAQYF.